The 28 T cell receptor beta chains listed next were all sequenced from one sample in a study of shared clonotypes between healthy human individuals. Sequencing was performed with immunoSEQ multiplex PCR; in TCRdb, only in-frame clones are kept and a portion is missing. The repertoire has some 740,000 clones, 80% to 95% of them found once; the top ten carry about 24%. Cells designated naive CD8 were CD45RO-negative and were positively selected for CCR7, with terminally differentiated effector memory CD45RA+ cells excluded. Input material: naive CD8+ T cells sorted from blood. These receptors originate from a man aged 25-45 years in good health.

The rearrangement joins TRBV13 to TRBJ2-1; D gene uncertain. This CDR3 comprises 15 residues. V lost 1 base to trimming and J lost 1 base, with 8 bases between them. Germline V lookup: CDR1 PRHDT, CDR2 FYEKMQ (reference sequence). CDR3 amino acids: CASSLAGESYNEQFF. The CDR3 coding sequence is TGTGCCAGCAGCTTAGCGGGTGAATCCTACAATGAGCAGTTCTTC. Variable domain in full (rest from reference TRBV13 and TRBJ2-1): AAGVIQSPRHLIKEKRETATLKCYPIPRHDTVYWYQQGPGQDPQFLISFYEKMQSDKGSIPDRFSAQQFSDYHSELNMSSLELGDSALYFCASSLAGESYNEQFFGPGTRLTVL.

The chain recombines TRBV7-9 with TRBJ2-7; a weak D match, TRBD1 (5 bases). V lost 6 bases, J lost 3 bases, and 9 bases lay in between. Germline loops: CDR1 SEHNR, CDR2 FQNEAQ (reference sequence). The CDR3 runs to 12 residues. The CDR3 protein is CASSRGYYEQYF. DNA of the CDR3: TGTGCCAGCAGTAGGGGTTACTACGAGCAGTACTTC.

The V and J genes are TRBV27 and TRBJ2-7; D may match TRBD1 or TRBD2 (5 bases each). The CDR3 covers 14 residues. Trimming removed 3 bases at V and 2 bases at J, with 11 bases between. In germline, CDR1 is MNHEY, CDR2 SMNVEV (reference sequence). The CDR3 protein is CASSFAGTTYEQYF. CDR3 in DNA: TGTGCCAGCAGTTTTGCAGGGACCACCTACGAGCAGTACTTC.

The chain uses TRBV11-3 and TRBJ1-5; 8 bases align to TRBD1. The CDR3 consists of 16 residues. The ends lost 5 bases at V and 4 bases at J; junction bases unmatched: 10. Germline values: CDR1 SGHNT, CDR2 YENEEA. CDR3 sequence: CASSGPRTGSNQPQHF. CDR3 coding DNA: TGTGCCAGCAGCGGACCCAGGACAGGGAGTAATCAGCCCCAGCATTTT.

The rearrangement uses TRBV27 and TRBJ1-1; D is unclear. Trimming took 3 bases from V and 7 from J, leaving 9 bases between them. Germline values: CDR1 MNHEY, CDR2 SMNVEV (reference sequence). This CDR3 is built from 12 residues. The CDR3 nucleotides are TGTGCCAGCAGTTTTTCGACGGGTGAAGCTTTCTTT. It specifies CASSFSTGEAFF.

The chain recombines TRBV5-1 with TRBJ2-7; 7 nucleotides line up with TRBD1. The CDR3 is 17 amino acids. Germline V gives CDR1 SGHRS, CDR2 YFSETQ. The ends lost 3 bases at V and 6 bases at J; junction bases unmatched: 18. The CDR3 spells CASSSGMGQTFGSEQYF. CDR3 nucleotides: TGCGCCAGCAGCTCTGGGATGGGACAGACCTTTGGGTCCGAGCAGTACTTC.

The V gene is TRBV7-9, the J gene TRBJ2-5; TRBD2 agrees at 13 bases. From germline, CDR1 is SEHNR and CDR2 FQNEAQ (reference sequence). The CDR3 contains 16 residues. J gave up 1 base and V 4 bases, and 3 bases lay outside the gene matches. The CDR3 reads CASSSWTSGSQETQYF. CDR3 bases: TGTGCCAGCAGCTCTTGGACTAGCGGGAGCCAAGAGACCCAGTACTTC.

The chain employs TRBV18 and TRBJ2-3; D unresolved. The germline CDR1 and CDR2 sequences are KGHSH and LQKENI. Trimming stripped 2 bases from V and 5 bases from J, with 11 bases between. The CDR3 contains 14 residues. In DNA form, the CDR3 reads TGTGCCAGCTCACCAAACTTACTGCAAGATACGCAGTATTTT. Protein: CASSPNLLQDTQYF.

This chain links TRBV2 with TRBJ2-1; D gene uncertain. Germline V lookup: CDR1 SNHLY, CDR2 FYNNEI. The CDR3 spans 11 residues. Trimming stripped 8 bases from V and 9 bases from J, with 11 bases between. The CDR3 sequence: CASVTISEQFF. The DNA of the CDR3 is TGTGCCAGCGTGACGATAAGTGAGCAGTTCTTC. Based on the CDR3 plus reference TRBV2 and TRBJ2-1, the full variable domain is EPEVTQTPSHQVTQMGQEVILRCVPISNHLYFYWYRQILGQKVEFLVSFYNNEISEKSEIFDDQFSVERPDGSNFTLKIRSTKLEDSAMYFCASVTISEQFFGPGTRLTVL.

The chain recombines TRBV29-1 with TRBJ2-7; no reliable D call. Germline CDR1 is SQVTM and CDR2 is ANQGSEA. Trimming left V 3 bases short and J 0 bases short, with 9 bases between. The CDR3 has 13 residues. CDR3 bases: TGCAGCGTTGAGGCTGAGAACTCCTACGAGCAGTACTTC. Translation gives CSVEAENSYEQYF.

J is TRBJ2-7 and V is TRBV2; D uncertain. The CDR3 is 14 residues long. The V end lost 10 bases, the J end lost 6 bases, and 22 bases lay between the germline ends. Germline V gene sequence: CDR1 SNHLY, CDR2 FYNNEI. CDR3 protein: CATNYGPRPGEQYF. CDR3 coding DNA: TGTGCCACCAACTACGGGCCCAGACCAGGCGAGCAGTACTTC.

This chain's CDR3 is CASSQFLGAFYEQYF. In DNA, the CDR3 is TGCGCCAGCAGCCAGTTTCTAGGGGCGTTCTACGAGCAGTACTTC. The chain combines TRBV4-1 with TRBJ2-7; a weak D match, TRBD1 (5 bases). The CDR3 totals 15 residues. The germline gives CDR1 MGHRA, CDR2 YSYEKL. The germline V and J ends were trimmed by 3 bases and 3 bases, with 15 bases remaining between them.

The genes are TRBV6-6 and TRBJ2-7; 9 bases are shared with TRBD2. Germline CDR1 and CDR2: MNHNY and SVGAGI (reference sequence). The trim removed 0 bases at V and 0 bases at J, leaving 3 bases unmatched. CDR3 length: 16 amino acids. The CDR3 coding sequence is TGTGCCAGCAGTTACTCGCCAGCGGGAGGCTCCTACGAGCAGTACTTC. Protein product: CASSYSPAGGSYEQYF.

This rearrangement joins TRBV29-1 to TRBJ1-1; TRBD1 might be the D (5 bases). Germline assignment: CDR1 SQVTM and CDR2 ANQGSEA. Trimming took off 4 bases at V and 1 base at J, with 19 bases between the two ends. The CDR3 extends over 16 amino acids. The CDR3 sequence is CSVAGTSRAGNTEAFF. The CDR3 DNA follows: TGCAGCGTTGCCGGGACCTCCAGGGCGGGGAACACTGAAGCTTTCTTT.

About this clone: Because the CDR3's place on the DNA is in doubt, the DNA is left out and the CDR3 is given as listed by TCRdb. The chain is built from TRBV27 and TRBJ1-2. Including both end residues, the CDR3 is 19 amino acids long. Germline CDR1 is MNHEY and CDR2 is SMNVEV (reference sequence). The CDR3 loop reads CASSLSRLGTGGKHYGYTF.

The chain uses TRBV4-2 and TRBJ2-5, with D possibly being TRBD2 (6 bases). V gave up 0 bases and J gave up 4 bases, with 9 bases separating them. Germline loops: CDR1 LGHNA, CDR2 YNFKEQ. The CDR3 loop spans 14 amino acids. CDR3 bases: TGTGCCAGCAGCCAAGAGAATAGCGGAGAGACCCAGTACTTC. As protein: CASSQENSGETQYF.

In DNA, the CDR3 is TGTGCCAGCAGCTTAGATGGGATCTACGAGCAGTACTTC. Translating it yields CASSLDGIYEQYF. The rearrangement links TRBV7-6 to TRBJ2-7; D remains ambiguous. V was shortened by 1 base and J by 3 bases, with 7 bases between the two germline ends. CDR1 SGHVS and CDR2 FNYEAQ come from the germline V gene. The CDR3 has 13 amino acids. Looking up the rest from reference TRBV7-6 and TRBJ2-7 gives the full variable domain: GAGVSQSPRYKVTKRGQDVALRCDPISGHVSLYWYRQALGQGPEFLTYFNYEAQQDKSGLPNDRFSAERPEGSISTLTIQRTEQRDSAMYRCASSLDGIYEQYFGPGTRLTVT.

This clone was seen only a few times. The chain links TRBV27 to TRBJ2-7, with D unresolved. V gave up 5 bases and J gave up 7 bases, with 21 bases separating them. In germline, CDR1 is MNHEY, CDR2 SMNVEV (reference sequence). The CDR3 has 15 amino acids. CDR3: CASSGNLRLPEEQYF. Here the CDR3 DNA reads TGTGCCAGCAGTGGGAATTTGAGGTTGCCGGAAGAGCAGTACTTC.

This rearrangement joins TRBV7-6 to TRBJ2-1; D is unresolved. In germline, CDR1 is SGHVS, CDR2 FNYEAQ. The V end was cut by 0 bases, the J end by 3 bases, with 12 bases between. CDR3 length equals 16 residues. The CDR3, as DNA: TGTGCCAGCAGCTTAGCGGGGTGGGAAGTCTACAATGAGCAGTTCTTC. The encoded protein is CASSLAGWEVYNEQFF.

The chain is built from TRBV10-2 and TRBJ1-1; unclear D gene. Trimming cost V 3 bases and J 10 bases, with 21 bases left between them. The CDR3 extends over 15 amino acids. CDR1 and CDR2 from the germline V gene are WSHSY and SAAADI. For the CDR3, the DNA is TGCGCCAGCAGTGATATAGAGGCCCTTCCGAACGGAGCTTTCTTT. This codes for CASSDIEALPNGAFF.

The chain joins TRBV7-2 to TRBJ2-7; D is ambiguous. The V gene's germline CDR1 is SGHTA and CDR2 FQGNSA. The CDR3 totals 15 residues. V dropped 5 bases and J dropped 2 bases, with 16 bases sitting between them. The CDR3 DNA follows: TGTGCCAGCAGCCTCACGGTTAGGGCAACCTACGAGCAGTACTTC. Translation gives CASSLTVRATYEQYF. Filled out from reference TRBV7-2 and TRBJ2-7, the complete variable domain reads GAGVSQSPSNKVTEKGKDVELRCDPISGHTALYWYRQSLGQGLEFLIYFQGNSAPDKSGLPSDRFSAERTGGSVSTLTIQRTQQEDSAVYLCASSLTVRATYEQYFGPGTRLTVT.

The CDR3 DNA is TGTGCCAGCAGTCTAAGGACAGGGGACAATCAGCCCCAGCATTTT. Amino acids: CASSLRTGDNQPQHF. V and J are TRBV27 and TRBJ1-5, with TRBD1 matching over 9 bases. The germline V gene encodes CDR1 MNHEY and CDR2 SMNVEV (reference sequence). This CDR3 is built from 15 residues. V lost 5 bases and J lost 3; bases outside the gene matches: 5.

The chain carries TRBV27 and TRBJ1-2; 8 bases fit TRBD1. This CDR3 region has 16 residues. Per the germline V gene, CDR1 is MNHEY and CDR2 is SMNVEV (reference sequence). After removal of 0 bases from V and 8 bases from J, the junction contained 11 bases not matched to a gene. In nucleotides, the CDR3 is TGTGCCAGCAGTTTATCGAGGTCAGGGGGCCTGCGCGGCTACACCTTC. Amino acids: CASSLSRSGGLRGYTF.

The chain links TRBV19 to TRBJ2-7, with D possibly TRBD1 on 5 matching bases. CDR1 and CDR2 from the germline V gene are LNHDA and SQIVND (reference sequence). The CDR3 loop spans 12 amino acids. Trimming shortened V by 4 bases and J by 6 bases, and 10 bases separated the two germline ends. CDR3 DNA sequence: TGTGCCAGTAGTAAAGGGGCTAGCGAGCAGTACTTC. It codes for CASSKGASEQYF.

The gene calls are TRBV6-6 and TRBJ2-7, with 7 bases aligning to TRBD1. Unmatched junction bases numbered 5, after V lost 4 bases and J lost 2 bases. The CDR3 extends over 14 amino acids. Germline V gene data show CDR1 as MNHNY and CDR2 as SVGAGI (reference sequence). CDR3 nucleotides: TGTGCCAGCAGTTCGGTTACAGGGGCCTACGAGCAGTACTTC. Its translation: CASSSVTGAYEQYF.

This CDR3 is CASSFYPRNSYEQYF. Written as DNA, the CDR3 is TGTGCCAGCAGCTTCTATCCCAGAAACTCCTACGAGCAGTACTTC. The chain links TRBV7-2 to TRBJ2-7; D is uncertain. Between the trimmed V and J ends, which lost 3 bases and 0 bases, there was a span of 12 bases. This CDR3 has 15 residues. CDR1 is SGHTA and CDR2 is FQGNSA in the germline V gene.

On this clone: The sample has other DNA sequences that encode this CDR3 too. Written as DNA, the CDR3 is TGTGCCAGCAGTTTATCCGGGGGGGTATACAATGAGCAGTTCTTC. Protein product: CASSLSGGVYNEQFF. The chain carries TRBV27 and TRBJ2-1, with 8 bases identical to TRBD2. In germline, CDR1 is MNHEY, CDR2 SMNVEV (reference sequence). V dropped 0 bases and J dropped 4; count of bases not matched to a gene: 2. The CDR3 extends over 15 amino acids.

This chain links TRBV13 with TRBJ1-3; a possible D gene is TRBD1 (5 bases). Looked up from germline, CDR1 is PRHDT and CDR2 is FYEKMQ (reference sequence). This CDR3 has 19 residues. The V end lost 5 bases, the J end lost 0 bases, and 23 bases lay between the germline ends. The CDR3 loop is CASSQGLRPLIFSGNTIYF. The CDR3 DNA is TGTGCCAGCAGCCAGGGTCTAAGGCCATTAATCTTCTCTGGAAACACCATATATTTT.